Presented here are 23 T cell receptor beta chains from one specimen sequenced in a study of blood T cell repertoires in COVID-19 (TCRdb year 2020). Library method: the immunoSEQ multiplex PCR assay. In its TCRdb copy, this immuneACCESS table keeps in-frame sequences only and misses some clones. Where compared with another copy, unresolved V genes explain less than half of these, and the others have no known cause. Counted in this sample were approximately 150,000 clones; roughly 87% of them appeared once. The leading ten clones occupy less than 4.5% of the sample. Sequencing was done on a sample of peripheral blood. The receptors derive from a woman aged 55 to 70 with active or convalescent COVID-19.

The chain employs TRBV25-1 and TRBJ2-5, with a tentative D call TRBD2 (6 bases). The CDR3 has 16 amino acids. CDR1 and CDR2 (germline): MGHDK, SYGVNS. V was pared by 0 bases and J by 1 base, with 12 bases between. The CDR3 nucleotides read TGTGCCAGCAGTGAATATTGGCGGGGTGTCCAAGAGACCCAGTACTTC. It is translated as CASSEYWRGVQETQYF.

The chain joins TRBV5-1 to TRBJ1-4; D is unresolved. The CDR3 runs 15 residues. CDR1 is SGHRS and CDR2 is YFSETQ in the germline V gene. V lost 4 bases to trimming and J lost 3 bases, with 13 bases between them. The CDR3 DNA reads TGCGCCAGCAGCGCGCTATTGGCGGCTAATGAAAAACTGTTTTTT. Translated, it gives CASSALLAANEKLFF.

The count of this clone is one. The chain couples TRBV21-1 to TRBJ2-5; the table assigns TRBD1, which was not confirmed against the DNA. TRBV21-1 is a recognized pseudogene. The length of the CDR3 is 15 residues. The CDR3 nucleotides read TGTGCCAGCAGCAGTCCCAGGGAAACCCAAGAGACCCAGTACTTC. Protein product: CASSSPRETQETQYF.

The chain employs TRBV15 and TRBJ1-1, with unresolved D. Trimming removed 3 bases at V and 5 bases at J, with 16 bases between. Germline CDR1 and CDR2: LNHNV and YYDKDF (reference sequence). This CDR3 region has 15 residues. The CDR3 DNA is TGTGCCACCAGCAGGGCTCCTGGAAGCGGAACTGAAGCTTTCTTT. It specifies CATSRAPGSGTEAFF.

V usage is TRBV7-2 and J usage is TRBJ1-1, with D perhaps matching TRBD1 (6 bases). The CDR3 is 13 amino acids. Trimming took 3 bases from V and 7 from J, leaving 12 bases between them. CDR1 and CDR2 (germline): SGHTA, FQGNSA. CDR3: CASSLGRTVEAFF. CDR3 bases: TGTGCCAGCAGCTTGGGTAGGACAGTTGAAGCTTTCTTT.

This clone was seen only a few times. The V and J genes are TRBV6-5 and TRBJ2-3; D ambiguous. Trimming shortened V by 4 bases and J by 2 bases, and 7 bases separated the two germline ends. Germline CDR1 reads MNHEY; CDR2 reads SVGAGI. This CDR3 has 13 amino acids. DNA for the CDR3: TGTGCCAGCAGTTCCCTTCTCACAGATACGCAGTATTTT. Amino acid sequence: CASSSLLTDTQYF.

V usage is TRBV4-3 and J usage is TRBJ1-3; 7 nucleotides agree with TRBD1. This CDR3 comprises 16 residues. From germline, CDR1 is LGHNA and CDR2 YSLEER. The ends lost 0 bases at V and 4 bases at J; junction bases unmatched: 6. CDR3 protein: CASSQDPGGGGNTIYF. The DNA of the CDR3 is TGCGCCAGCAGCCAAGACCCAGGGGGTGGAGGAAACACCATATATTTT.

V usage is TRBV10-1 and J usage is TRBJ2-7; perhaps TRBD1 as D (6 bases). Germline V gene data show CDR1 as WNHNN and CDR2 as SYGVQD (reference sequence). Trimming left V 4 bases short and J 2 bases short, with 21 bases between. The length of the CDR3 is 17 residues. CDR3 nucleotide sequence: TGCGCCAGCAGTGGTGGGGAACAGGGTCGTAGGGCCTACGAGCAGTACTTC. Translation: CASSGGEQGRRAYEQYF.

CDR3: CASSSDGTEYYEQYF. DNA of the CDR3: TGTGCCAGCAGTTCCGATGGGACAGAGTACTACGAGCAGTACTTC. The V and J genes are TRBV12-1 and TRBJ2-7; the table's D call, TRBD1, was not checked against the DNA. TRBV12-1 is tagged as a pseudogene. The CDR3 totals 15 residues.

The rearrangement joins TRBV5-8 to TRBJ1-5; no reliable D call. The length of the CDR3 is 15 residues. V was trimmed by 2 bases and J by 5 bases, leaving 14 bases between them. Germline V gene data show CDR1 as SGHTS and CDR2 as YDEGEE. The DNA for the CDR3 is TGTGCCAGCAGCTTAGAAGGGAGAACGGATCAGCCCCAGCATTTT. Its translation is CASSLEGRTDQPQHF.

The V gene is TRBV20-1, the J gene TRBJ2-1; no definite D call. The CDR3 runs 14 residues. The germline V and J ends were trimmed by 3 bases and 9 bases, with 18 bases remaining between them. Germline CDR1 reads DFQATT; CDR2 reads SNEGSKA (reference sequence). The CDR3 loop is CSASLLLVFGEQFF. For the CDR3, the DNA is TGCAGTGCTAGTTTGCTTTTGGTCTTCGGTGAGCAGTTCTTC.

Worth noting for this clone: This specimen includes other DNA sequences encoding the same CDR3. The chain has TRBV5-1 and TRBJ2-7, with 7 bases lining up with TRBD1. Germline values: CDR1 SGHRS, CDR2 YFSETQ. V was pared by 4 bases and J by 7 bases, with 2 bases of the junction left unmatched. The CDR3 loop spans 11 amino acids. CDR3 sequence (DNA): TGCGCCAGCAGCACGGGACAGGAGCAGTACTTC. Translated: CASSTGQEQYF.

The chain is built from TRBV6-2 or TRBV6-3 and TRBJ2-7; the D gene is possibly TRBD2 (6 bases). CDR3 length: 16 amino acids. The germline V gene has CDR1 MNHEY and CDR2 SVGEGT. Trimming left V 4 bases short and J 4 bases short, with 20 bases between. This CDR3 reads CASSSPGARAVYEQYF. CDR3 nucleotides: TGTGCCAGCAGTTCCCCGGGAGCCCGGGCTGTTTACGAGCAGTACTTC.

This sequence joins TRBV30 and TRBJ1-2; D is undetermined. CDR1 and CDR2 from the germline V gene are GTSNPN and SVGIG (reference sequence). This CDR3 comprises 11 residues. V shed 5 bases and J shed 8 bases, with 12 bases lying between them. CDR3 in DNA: TGTGCCTGGGCCATCGAGGGCGGCTACACCTTC. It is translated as CAWAIEGGYTF. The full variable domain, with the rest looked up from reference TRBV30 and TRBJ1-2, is SQTIHQWPATLVQPVGSPLSLECTVEGTSNPNLYWYRQAAGRGLQLLFYSVGIGQISSEVPQNLSASRPQDRQFILSSKKLLLSDSGFYLCAWAIEGGYTFGSGTRLTVV.

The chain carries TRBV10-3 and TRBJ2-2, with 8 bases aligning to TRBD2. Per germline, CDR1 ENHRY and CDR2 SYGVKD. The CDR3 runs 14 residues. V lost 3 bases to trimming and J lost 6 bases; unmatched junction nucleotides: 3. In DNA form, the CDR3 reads TGTGCCATCAGTGACTTAGCGGGGTCCGGGGAGCTGTTTTTT. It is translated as CAISDLAGSGELFF.

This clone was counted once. The CDR3 reads CASSLGQASYGYTF. The CDR3 DNA reads TGTGCCAGCAGCCTCGGACAGGCTTCCTATGGCTACACCTTC. This chain uses TRBV3-1 (or the pseudogene TRBV3-2) with TRBJ1-2; TRBD1 agrees at 7 bases. The CDR3 runs 14 residues. V trimming: 4 bases; J trimming: 4 bases; junction bases outside the gene matches: 6. Germline CDR1 and CDR2: LGHDT and YNNKEL (reference sequence).

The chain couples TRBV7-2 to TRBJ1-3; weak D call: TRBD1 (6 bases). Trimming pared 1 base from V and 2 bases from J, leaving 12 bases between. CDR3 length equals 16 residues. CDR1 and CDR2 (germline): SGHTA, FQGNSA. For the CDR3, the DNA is TGTGCCAGCAGCTTAGTGGCAGGGGTGACTGGAAACACCATATATTTT. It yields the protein CASSLVAGVTGNTIYF.

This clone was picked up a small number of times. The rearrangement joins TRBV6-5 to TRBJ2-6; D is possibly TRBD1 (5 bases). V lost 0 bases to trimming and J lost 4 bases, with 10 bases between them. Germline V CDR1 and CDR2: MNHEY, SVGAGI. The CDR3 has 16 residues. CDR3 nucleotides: TGTGCCAGCAGTTACTCCCCAGGGTCCGGGGCCAACGTCCTGACTTTC. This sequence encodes CASSYSPGSGANVLTF.

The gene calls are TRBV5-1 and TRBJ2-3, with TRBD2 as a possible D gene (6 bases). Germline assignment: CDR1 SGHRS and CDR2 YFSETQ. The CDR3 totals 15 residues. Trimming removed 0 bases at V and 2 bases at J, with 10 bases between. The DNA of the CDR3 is TGCGCCAGCAGCTTGGCTGCGGGAACCACAGATACGCAGTATTTT. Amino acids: CASSLAAGTTDTQYF.

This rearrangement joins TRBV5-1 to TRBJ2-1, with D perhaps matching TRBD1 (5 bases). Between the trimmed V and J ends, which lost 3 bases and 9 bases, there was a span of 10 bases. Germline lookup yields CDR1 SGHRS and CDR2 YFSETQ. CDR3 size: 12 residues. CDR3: CASSSQGIEQFF. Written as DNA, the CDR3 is TGCGCCAGCAGCTCCCAGGGTATTGAGCAGTTCTTC.

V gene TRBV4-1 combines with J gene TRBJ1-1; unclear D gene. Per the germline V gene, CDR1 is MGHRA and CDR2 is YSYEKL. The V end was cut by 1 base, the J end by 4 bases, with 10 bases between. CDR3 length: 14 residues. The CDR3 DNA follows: TGCGCCAGCAGCCAAGTACGCGAGATCACTGAAGCTTTCTTT. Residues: CASSQVREITEAFF.

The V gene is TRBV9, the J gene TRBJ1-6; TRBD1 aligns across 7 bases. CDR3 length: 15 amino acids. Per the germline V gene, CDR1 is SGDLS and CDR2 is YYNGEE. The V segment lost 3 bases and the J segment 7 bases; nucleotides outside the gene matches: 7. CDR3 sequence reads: CASSDSGQPNSPLHF. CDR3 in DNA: TGTGCCAGCAGCGACTCGGGACAGCCCAATTCACCCCTCCACTTT.

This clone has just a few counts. The chain's CDR3 is CASSLAGDLTIYEQYF. The DNA of the CDR3 is TGTGCCAGCAGCTTAGCTGGTGACCTGACTATCTACGAGCAGTACTTC. The chain links TRBV7-2 to TRBJ2-7, with D perhaps TRBD2 (5 bases). Germline V CDR1 and CDR2: SGHTA, FQGNSA. V was trimmed by 0 bases and J by 3 bases, leaving 15 bases between them. The CDR3 length is 16 residues. Full variable domain (missing parts from reference TRBV7-2 and TRBJ2-7): GAGVSQSPSNKVTEKGKDVELRCDPISGHTALYWYRQSLGQGLEFLIYFQGNSAPDKSGLPSDRFSAERTGGSVSTLTIQRTQQEDSAVYLCASSLAGDLTIYEQYFGPGTRLTVT.